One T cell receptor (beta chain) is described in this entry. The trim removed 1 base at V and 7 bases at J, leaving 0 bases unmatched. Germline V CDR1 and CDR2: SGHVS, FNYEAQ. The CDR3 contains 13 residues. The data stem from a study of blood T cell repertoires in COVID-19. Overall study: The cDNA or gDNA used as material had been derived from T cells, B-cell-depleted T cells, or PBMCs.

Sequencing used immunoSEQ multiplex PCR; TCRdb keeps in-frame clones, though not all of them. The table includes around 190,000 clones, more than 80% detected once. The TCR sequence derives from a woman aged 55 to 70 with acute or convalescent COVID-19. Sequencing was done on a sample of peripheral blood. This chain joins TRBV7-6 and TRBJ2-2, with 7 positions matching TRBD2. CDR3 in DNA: TGTGCCAGCAGCTTAGGGGAGGGCGGGGAGCTGTTTTTT. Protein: CASSLGEGGELFF.